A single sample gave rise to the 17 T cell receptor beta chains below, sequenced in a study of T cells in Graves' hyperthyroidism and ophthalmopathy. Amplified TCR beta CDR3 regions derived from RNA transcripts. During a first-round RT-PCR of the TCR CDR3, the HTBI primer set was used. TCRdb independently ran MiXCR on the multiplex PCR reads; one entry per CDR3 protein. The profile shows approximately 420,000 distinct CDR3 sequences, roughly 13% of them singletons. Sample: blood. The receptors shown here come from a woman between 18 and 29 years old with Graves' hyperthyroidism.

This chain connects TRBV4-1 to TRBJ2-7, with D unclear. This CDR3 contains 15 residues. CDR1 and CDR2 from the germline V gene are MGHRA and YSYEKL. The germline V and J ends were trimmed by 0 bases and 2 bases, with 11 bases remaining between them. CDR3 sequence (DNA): TGCGCCAGCAGCCAAGAAGTCAGGTTTGCCTACGAGCAGTACTTC. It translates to CASSQEVRFAYEQYF.

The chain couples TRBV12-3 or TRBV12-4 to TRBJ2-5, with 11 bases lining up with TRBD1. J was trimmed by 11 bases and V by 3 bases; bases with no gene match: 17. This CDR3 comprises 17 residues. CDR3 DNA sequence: TGTGCCAGCAGTTTCCGGGACAGGGGGTATAACGGAGGTATACAGTACTTC. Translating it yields CASSFRDRGYNGGIQYF.

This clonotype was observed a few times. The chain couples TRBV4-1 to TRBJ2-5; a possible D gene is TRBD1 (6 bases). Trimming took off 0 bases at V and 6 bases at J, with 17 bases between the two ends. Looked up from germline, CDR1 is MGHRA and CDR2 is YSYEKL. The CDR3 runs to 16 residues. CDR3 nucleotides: TGCGCCAGCAGCCAAGAAGGGGCAGGGGTTAAAAAGACCCAGTACTTC. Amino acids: CASSQEGAGVKKTQYF.

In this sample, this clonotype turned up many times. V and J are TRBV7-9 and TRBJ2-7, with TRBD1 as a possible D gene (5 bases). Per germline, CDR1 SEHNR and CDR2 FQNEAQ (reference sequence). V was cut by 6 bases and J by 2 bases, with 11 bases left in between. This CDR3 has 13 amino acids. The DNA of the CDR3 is TGTGCCAGCAGTCGACAGACCCCCTACGAGCAGTACTTC. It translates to CASSRQTPYEQYF.

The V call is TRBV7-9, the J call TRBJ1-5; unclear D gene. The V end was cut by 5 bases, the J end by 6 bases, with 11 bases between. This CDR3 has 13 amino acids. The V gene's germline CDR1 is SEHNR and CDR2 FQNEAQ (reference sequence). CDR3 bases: TGTGCCAGCAGCAGATCAGATGTTCAGCCCCAGCATTTT. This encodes CASSRSDVQPQHF.

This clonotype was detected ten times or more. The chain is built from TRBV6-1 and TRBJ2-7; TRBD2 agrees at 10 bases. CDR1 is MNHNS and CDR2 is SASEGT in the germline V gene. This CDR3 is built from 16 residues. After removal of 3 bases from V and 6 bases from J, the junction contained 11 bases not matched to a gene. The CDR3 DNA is TGTGCCAGCAGTGATTTTGGAGCGGGAGGGCCCGGCGAGCAGTACTTC. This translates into CASSDFGAGGPGEQYF.

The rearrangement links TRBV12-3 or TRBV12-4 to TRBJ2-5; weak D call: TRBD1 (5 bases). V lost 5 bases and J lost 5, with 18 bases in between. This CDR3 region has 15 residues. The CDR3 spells CASSPRGREGETQYF. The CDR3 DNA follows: TGTGCCAGCAGTCCCCGAGGCAGGGAAGGGGAGACCCAGTACTTC.

The CDR3 loop is CSASDRTHYEQYF. The CDR3 DNA sequence: TGCAGTGCTAGCGATAGAACACACTACGAGCAGTACTTC. V and J are TRBV20-1 and TRBJ2-7; D is undetermined. CDR1 is DFQATT and CDR2 is SNEGSKA in the germline V gene (reference sequence). The V gene lost 3 bases and the J gene lost 3 bases, with 12 bases spanning the gap. The CDR3 runs 13 residues.

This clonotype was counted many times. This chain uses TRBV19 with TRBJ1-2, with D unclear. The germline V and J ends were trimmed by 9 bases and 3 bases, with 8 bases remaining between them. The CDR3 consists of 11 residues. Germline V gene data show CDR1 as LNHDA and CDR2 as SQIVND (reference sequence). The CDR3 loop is CASSTYYGYTF. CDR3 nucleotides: TGTGCCAGCAGCACCTACTATGGCTACACCTTC.

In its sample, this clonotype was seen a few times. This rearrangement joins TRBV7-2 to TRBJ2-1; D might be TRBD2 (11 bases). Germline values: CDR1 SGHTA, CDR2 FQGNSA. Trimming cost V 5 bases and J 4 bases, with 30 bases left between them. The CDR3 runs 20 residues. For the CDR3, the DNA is TGTGCCAGCAGCATCCAGACAGGGGGCTTAGCGGGGGGGAATTACAATGAGCAGTTCTTC. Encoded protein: CASSIQTGGLAGGNYNEQFF.

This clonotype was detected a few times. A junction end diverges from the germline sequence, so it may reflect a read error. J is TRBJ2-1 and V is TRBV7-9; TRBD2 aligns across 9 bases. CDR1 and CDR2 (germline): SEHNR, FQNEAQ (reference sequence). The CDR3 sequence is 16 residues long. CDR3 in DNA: TGTGCCAGCAGCGGAAAAATAGCGGGAGATTACAATGGGCAGTTCTTC. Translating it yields CASSGKIAGDYNGQFF.

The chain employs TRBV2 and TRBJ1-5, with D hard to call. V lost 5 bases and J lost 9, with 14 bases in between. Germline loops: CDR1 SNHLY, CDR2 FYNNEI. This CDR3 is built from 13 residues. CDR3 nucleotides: TGTGCCAGCAGTAAGAGACAACGTCGGCCCCAGCATTTT. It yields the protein CASSKRQRRPQHF.

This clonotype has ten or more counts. The CDR3 loop is CASSPSAGGREAFF. The CDR3 nucleotides read TGTGCCAGCAGCCCCTCGGCGGGGGGCAGGGAAGCTTTCTTT. The V gene is TRBV12-3 or TRBV12-4, the J gene TRBJ1-1; a weak D match, TRBD1 (6 bases). CDR3 length: 14 amino acids. V was trimmed by 6 bases and J by 8 bases, leaving 19 bases between them.

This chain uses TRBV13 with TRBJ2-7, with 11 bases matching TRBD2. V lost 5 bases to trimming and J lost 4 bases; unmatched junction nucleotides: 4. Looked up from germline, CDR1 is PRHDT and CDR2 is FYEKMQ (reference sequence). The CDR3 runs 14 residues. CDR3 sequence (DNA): TGTGCCAGCAGCGCGCCTAGCGGGAGGTACGAGCAGTACTTC. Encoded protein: CASSAPSGRYEQYF.

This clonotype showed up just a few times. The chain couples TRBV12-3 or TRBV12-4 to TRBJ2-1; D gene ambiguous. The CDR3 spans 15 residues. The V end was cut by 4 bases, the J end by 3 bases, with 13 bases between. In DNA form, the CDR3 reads TGTGCCAGCAGTTCTAGGCGACGGATCTACAATGAGCAGTTCTTC. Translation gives CASSSRRRIYNEQFF.

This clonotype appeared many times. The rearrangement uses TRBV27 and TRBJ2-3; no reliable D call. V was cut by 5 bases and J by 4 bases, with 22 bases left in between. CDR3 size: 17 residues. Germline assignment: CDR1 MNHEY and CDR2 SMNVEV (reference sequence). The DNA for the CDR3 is TGTGCCAGCAGTAGCCAGAATAGCCTTGGACGAGCAGATACGCAGTATTTT. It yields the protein CASSSQNSLGRADTQYF.

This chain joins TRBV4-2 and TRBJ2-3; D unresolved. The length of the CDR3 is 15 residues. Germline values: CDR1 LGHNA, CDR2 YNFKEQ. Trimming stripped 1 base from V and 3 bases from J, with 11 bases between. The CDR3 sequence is CASSQGASETDTQYF. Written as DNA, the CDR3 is TGTGCCAGCAGCCAAGGGGCTAGTGAGACAGATACGCAGTATTTT.